This T cell receptor beta chain was observed in a study of Ad26.COV2.S vaccination and SARS-CoV-2 variants. This sample's treatment: approximately 18 received Ad26.COV2.S at low or high dose, single or two shots; about 5 received placebo; per-sample allocation not given. The samples date from day 63 after the first vaccine or placebo injection. Regarding this clone: This specimen includes other DNA sequences encoding the same CDR3.

The V gene's germline CDR1 is SGHRS and CDR2 YFSETQ. Between the trimmed V and J ends, which lost 0 bases and 5 bases, there was a span of 5 bases. The CDR3 extends over 12 amino acids. Produced via immunoSEQ multiplex PCR; TCRdb's table is partial and in-frame only. The sample contains 380,000 or so clones, 88% of which appear only once. The sequencing used peripheral blood, collected in a trial of Ad26.COV2.S vaccine versus placebo. The sequence was collected from a person between 18 and 59 years old who received the Ad26.COV2.S COVID-19 vaccine or a placebo. The genes are TRBV5-1 and TRBJ2-5; D is undetermined. The CDR3 protein is CASSLDGETQYF. The CDR3 DNA follows: TGCGCCAGCAGCTTGGACGGGGAGACCCAGTACTTC.